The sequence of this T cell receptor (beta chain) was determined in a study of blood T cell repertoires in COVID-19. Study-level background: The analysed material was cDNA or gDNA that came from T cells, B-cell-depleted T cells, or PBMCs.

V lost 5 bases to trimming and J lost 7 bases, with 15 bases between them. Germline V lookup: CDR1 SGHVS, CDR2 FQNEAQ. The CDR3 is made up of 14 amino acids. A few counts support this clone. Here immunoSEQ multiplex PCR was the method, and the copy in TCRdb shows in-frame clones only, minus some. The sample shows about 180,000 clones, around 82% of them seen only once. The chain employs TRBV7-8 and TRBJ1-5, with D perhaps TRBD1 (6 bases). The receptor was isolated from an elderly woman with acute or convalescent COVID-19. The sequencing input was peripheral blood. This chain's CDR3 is CASSLTGFSQPQHF. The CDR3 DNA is TGTGCCAGCAGCCTGACAGGTTTTAGCCAGCCCCAGCATTTT.